These 8 T cell receptor beta chains originate from one sample sequenced in a study of blood T cells in healthy people across ages. Combining a sample-barcoded 5' primer with a J-beta primer mix, a second PCR ran for about 7 to 11 cycles. TCRdb analysed the 5' RACE reads with MiXCR anew, one entry per CDR3 protein. This sample has some 1.5 million distinct CDR3 sequences, with about 42% found just once. Sequenced input: blood. The receptor source for this set is a woman aged 18 to 35 in good health.

The V call is TRBV7-9, the J call TRBJ2-1; 7 positions agree with TRBD1. The germline V gene has CDR1 SEHNR and CDR2 FQNEAQ (reference sequence). V was clipped by 5 bases and J by 3 bases; unmatched bases: 10. CDR3 length equals 16 residues. This CDR3 is CASSHLNRGHYNEQFF. CDR3 nucleotides: TGTGCCAGCAGCCACCTAAACAGGGGTCACTACAATGAGCAGTTCTTC. Filled out from reference TRBV7-9 and TRBJ2-1, the complete variable domain reads DTGVSQNPRHKITKRGQNVTFRCDPISEHNRLYWYRQTLGQGPEFLTYFQNEAQLEKSRLLSDRFSAERPKGSFSTLEIQRTEQGDSAMYLCASSHLNRGHYNEQFFGPGTRLTVL.

This clonotype was counted a single time. J is TRBJ1-2 and V is TRBV11-2; a weak D match, TRBD1 (6 bases). Germline V gives CDR1 SGHAT, CDR2 FQNNGV. The germline V and J ends were trimmed by 4 bases and 5 bases, with 26 bases remaining between them. The CDR3 extends over 18 amino acids. CDR3 residues: CASSSYKDTQRRGYGYTF. DNA of the CDR3: TGTGCCAGCAGCTCCTACAAAGATACGCAGAGAAGGGGGTATGGCTACACCTTC.

This clonotype was seen only a few times. The chain has TRBV2 and TRBJ1-6; D not certain. Per germline, CDR1 SNHLY and CDR2 FYNNEI. CDR3 length: 16 residues. Trimming removed 3 bases at V and 7 bases at J, with 16 bases between. The CDR3 DNA reads TGTGCCAGCAGTGACCCCGTAAGGACGGGCAATTCACCCCTCCACTTT. Its translation is CASSDPVRTGNSPLHF.

This clonotype was observed a few times. The V gene is TRBV6-5, the J gene TRBJ1-5, with D hard to call. The V gene's germline CDR1 is MNHEY and CDR2 SVGAGI. The CDR3 contains 15 residues. V was shortened by 6 bases and J by 7 bases, with 19 bases between the two germline ends. In DNA, the CDR3 is TGTGCCAGCAGCCCAATGGACCCGGCGCTCCAGCCCCAGCATTTT. Translated: CASSPMDPALQPQHF.

V is TRBV20-1 and J is TRBJ2-7, with D perhaps matching TRBD2 (6 bases). V shed 3 bases and J shed 5 bases, with 17 bases lying between them. Germline loops: CDR1 DFQATT, CDR2 SNEGSKA (reference sequence). CDR3 size: 14 residues. The CDR3 loop reads CSARGIGGNDEQYF. Here the CDR3 DNA reads TGCAGTGCTAGGGGGATTGGAGGGAACGACGAGCAGTACTTC.

V and J are TRBV7-2 and TRBJ1-1; D is uncertain. The germline V gene encodes CDR1 SGHTA and CDR2 FQGNSA. CDR3 length equals 13 residues. Trimming stripped 5 bases from V and 11 bases from J, with 18 bases between. CDR3 DNA sequence: TGTGCCAGCAGCCCCTTGGTCCGGAGTGAGGCTTTCTTT. It specifies CASSPLVRSEAFF.

As concerns this clonotype: Possible read error: a much larger clone is one base away. This rearrangement joins TRBV2 to TRBJ2-1, with D unclear. Per the germline V gene, CDR1 is SNHLY and CDR2 is FYNNEI. The CDR3 length is 15 residues. The germline V and J ends were trimmed by 0 bases and 3 bases, with 9 bases remaining between them. The CDR3 is CASSEARRIYNEQFF. CDR3 bases: TGTGCCAGCAGTGAAGCGCGGCGTATCTACAATGAGCAGTTCTTC.

This clonotype came up a few times. The chain combines TRBV9 with TRBJ2-3; 15 bases agree with TRBD2. Looked up from germline, CDR1 is SGDLS and CDR2 is YYNGEE. The CDR3 has 17 residues. The V gene end was trimmed by 4 bases and the J gene end by 3 bases; junction bases not matched to a gene: 6. The CDR3 DNA is TGTGCCAGCAGCCCGTGGACTAGCGGGGGGGCTACAGATACGCAGTATTTT. This encodes CASSPWTSGGATDTQYF.